Given below is one TCR beta chain in context. An end of the junction does not agree with germline; a read error may underlie this. Other DNA sequences in this specimen translate into the identical CDR3. Germline V CDR1 and CDR2: SGHRS, YFSETQ. This CDR3 is built from 17 residues. These data are taken from a study of preoperative IRX-2 immunotherapy in early breast cancer. Documented treatment: preoperative locoregional IRX-2 cytokine immunotherapy. This phase Ib study tested locoregional IRX-2 cytokine immunotherapy given before surgery. Here immunoSEQ multiplex PCR was the method, and the copy in TCRdb shows in-frame clones only, minus some. The table records about 62,000 clones, approximately 94% of them present only once.

This sample was taken from a patient treated with IRX-2 immunotherapy. The rearrangement joins TRBV5-1 to TRBJ2-2; D perhaps matches TRBD1 (5 bases). The sequence was obtained from a human donor with breast cancer. CDR3 nucleotide sequence: TGCGCCAGCAGTTTGGTAGGGCCCCCCAGCCAGGGCGGGGAGCTGTTTTTT. It yields the protein CASSLVGPPSQGGELFF.